Listed below are T cell receptor beta chains from one sample, sequenced in a study of blood T cell repertoires in COVID-19. Only in-frame clones appear in the TCRdb table, and some are missing; sequencing was by immunoSEQ multiplex PCR. This sample carries fewer than 250,000 clones, 85% to 90% of them seen once, and the ten largest clones take 0.75% to 0.95%. Sequenced sample: peripheral blood. All receptors come from a woman in her sixties or seventies with acute or convalescent COVID-19. The CDR3 runs from the conserved cysteine through the conserved F or W. The size field is filled for only some rows; it gives once, few, many or a size class.

size | J | V | CDR3
once | TRBJ1-4 | TRBV18 | CASSPGQGSEKLFF
. | TRBJ2-7 | TRBV5-4 | CASSPGGDRGSYEQYF
. | TRBJ1-2 | TRBV5-1 | CASRPYPDRDYGYTF
once | TRBJ1-1 | TRBV7-6 | CASSSRQGMDTEAFF
. | TRBJ2-4 | TRBV9 | CASSPRTSGGAKNIQYF
. | TRBJ2-1 | TRBV6-4 | CASSPSGGAGNEQFF
. | TRBJ1-2 | TRBV7-9 | CASSSTEPGGYTF
. | TRBJ2-7 | TRBV5-1 | CASSLVADEQYF
. | TRBJ2-1 | TRBV9 | CASSPWREIYNEQFF
. | TRBJ1-6 | TRBV19 | CASSTLRTGNNSPLHF
. | TRBJ2-1 | TRBV13 | CASSTRGLADHNEQFF
. | TRBJ1-3 | TRBV6-4 | CASSGDTISGNTIYF
. | TRBJ1-5 | TRBV24-1 | CATAGQWSEPQHF
. | TRBJ1-5 | TRBV7-8 | CASGGHSGGNQPQHF
once | TRBJ1-1 | TRBV7-2 | CASSSQGAVSEAFF
. | TRBJ1-2 | TRBV28 | CASSSQGRANYGYTF
. | TRBJ1-2 | TRBV29-1 | CSVDRVGGYGYTF
. | TRBJ2-1 | TRBV5-1 | CASSLLGGQASYNEQFF
few | TRBJ2-7 | TRBV6-5 | CASSADRVSYEQYF
. | TRBJ2-7 | TRBV7-2 | CASSLGTAYEQYF
. | TRBJ1-1 | TRBV10-3 | CAIRGQESTEAFF
. | TRBJ1-2 | TRBV6-5 | CASSPDRARYGYTF
. | TRBJ1-5 | TRBV10-3 | CAISVEGNQPQHF
. | TRBJ1-1 | TRBV6-5 | CASSSQGGTEAFF
. | TRBJ1-6 | TRBV2 | CASSGEGLMNSPLHF
once | TRBJ2-5 | TRBV5-1 | CASSFGEETQYF
. | TRBJ1-6 | TRBV9 | CASSPTGTGVSPLHF
. | TRBJ2-1 | TRBV9 | CASSVGGGAYNEQFF
few | TRBJ1-6 | TRBV19 | CASSPSDRGYNSPLHF
. | TRBJ1-2 | TRBV19 | CASSILRDGFYGYTF
. | TRBJ1-2 | TRBV3-1/TRBV3-2 | CASSQGGQVGGYTF
. | TRBJ1-5 | TRBV5-1 | CASSLEGRQQPQHF